This T cell receptor (beta chain) was recovered during a study of immune cell composition in non-small cell lung cancer. The CDR3 covers 12 residues. The germline gives CDR1 LNHDA, CDR2 SQIVND (reference sequence). With 2 bases clipped from V and 10 bases from J, the junction kept 4 bases outside the gene matches. Only in-frame clones appear in the TCRdb table, and some are missing; sequencing was by immunoSEQ multiplex PCR. The sample lists thousands of clones; approximately 80% were seen once. Study conclusions and caveats: Tumour TCR-beta clonality showed no significant link to smoking pack-years.

Normal lung was taken at the farthest possible site, at least 3 cm from tumour. This clone was seen once. Its antigen is unidentified. Source material: non-adjacent lung tissue. The V call is TRBV19, the J call TRBJ1-1; 7 positions match TRBD1. This receptor was obtained from a human donor with non-small cell lung cancer. CDR3 DNA: TGTGCCAGTAGTATATGGACAGGCCCAGCTTTCTTT. Its translation: CASSIWTGPAFF.